The 17 T cell receptor beta chains below come from one sample, sequenced in a study of control samples from healthy donors and cancer patients. Sequencing used immunoSEQ multiplex PCR; TCRdb keeps in-frame clones, though not all of them. The sample has about 140,000 clones, about 90% seen once. What was sequenced was blood. The source is a man between 18 and 29 years old in good health.

The chain carries TRBV6-4 and TRBJ1-2, with TRBD1 as a possible D gene (5 bases). The germline gives CDR1 MRHNA, CDR2 SNTAGT. Between the trimmed V and J ends, which lost 6 bases and 4 bases, there was a span of 12 bases. The CDR3 loop spans 13 amino acids. Written as DNA, the CDR3 is TGTGCCAGCAGCGCAGGGACGTTCTATGGCTACACCTTC. Amino acid sequence: CASSAGTFYGYTF.

This rearrangement joins TRBV5-1 to TRBJ2-5; TRBD2 aligns across 8 bases. Germline CDR1 SGHRS, CDR2 YFSETQ. V was clipped by 1 base and J by 4 bases; unmatched bases: 9. The CDR3 covers 16 residues. CDR3 sequence: CASSLSSGGPTETQYF. As DNA, the CDR3 is TGCGCCAGCAGCTTGTCCTCGGGGGGGCCTACAGAGACCCAGTACTTC.

The gene calls are TRBV4-2 and TRBJ1-2; D unresolved. Trimming took off 1 base at V and 8 bases at J, with 8 bases between the two ends. The CDR3 sequence is 12 residues long. Looked up from germline, CDR1 is LGHNA and CDR2 is YNFKEQ. CDR3 DNA sequence: TGTGCCAGCAGCCAAGGTGTCTTGGGCTACACCTTC. Its translation is CASSQGVLGYTF.

This chain links TRBV2 with TRBJ1-1, with D unresolved. The CDR3 totals 12 residues. CDR1 and CDR2 (germline): SNHLY, FYNNEI. Trimming removed 7 bases at V and 2 bases at J, with 8 bases between. The CDR3: CASIGGNTEAFF. The CDR3 nucleotides are TGTGCCAGCATCGGTGGTAACACTGAAGCTTTCTTT.

CDR3 region: CASSNFRAGGPTKNIQYF. The CDR3 DNA is TGTGCCAGCAGCAATTTTAGAGCGGGGGGGCCGACCAAAAACATTCAGTACTTC. The chain carries TRBV7-2 and TRBJ2-4, with TRBD2 identical over 10 bases. With 5 bases clipped from V and 2 bases from J, the junction kept 12 bases outside the gene matches. CDR3 size: 18 residues. The germline V gene encodes CDR1 SGHTA and CDR2 FQGNSA.

This sequence joins TRBV10-2 and TRBJ2-3; the match to TRBD2 covers 12 bases. Germline assignment: CDR1 WSHSY and CDR2 SAAADI. J lost 3 bases, V lost 8 bases, and 9 bases had no gene match. There are 16 residues in the CDR3. DNA for the CDR3: TGCGCCAGCGGATTACTAGCGGGGGGCGGGACAGATACGCAGTATTTT. Translating gives CASGLLAGGGTDTQYF.

This chain uses TRBV6-5 with TRBJ2-7; tentative D call: TRBD2 (5 bases). Germline-derived CDR1 and CDR2 are MNHEY and SVGAGI. Trimming left V 5 bases short and J 0 bases short, with 11 bases between. The CDR3 sequence is 14 residues long. The CDR3 bases are TGTGCCAGCAGTCGGTCGACTATCTCCTACGAGCAGTACTTC. Protein product: CASSRSTISYEQYF.

The CDR3 nucleotides are TGTGCCAGCAGTGACCCGGTCCAGGGACCCTACGAGCAGTACTTC. Its protein is CASSDPVQGPYEQYF. The chain employs TRBV2 and TRBJ2-7; the D call may be TRBD1 or TRBD2 (5 bases each). This CDR3 contains 15 residues. Germline V CDR1 and CDR2: SNHLY, FYNNEI. V lost 3 bases, J lost 2 bases, and 14 bases lay in between.

The rearrangement joins TRBV19 to TRBJ2-2; TRBD2 might be the D (6 bases). Trimming removed 5 bases at V and 0 bases at J, with 7 bases between. Germline CDR1 and CDR2: LNHDA and SQIVND (reference sequence). This CDR3 is 14 amino acids long. The CDR3, as DNA: TGTGCCAGTAGTTGGGGGGCGAACACCGGGGAGCTGTTTTTT. It specifies CASSWGANTGELFF.

The rearrangement links TRBV5-6 to TRBJ1-1; 8 nucleotides align to TRBD1. There are 18 residues in the CDR3. Germline trimming cut 3 bases from V and 5 bases from J; bases unmatched to any gene: 18. Germline V gene sequence: CDR1 SGHDT, CDR2 YYEEEE. The CDR3 nucleotides are TGTGCCAGCAGCTCCACTGGGCAGGGGGCGCAGGGGAGGACTGAAGCTTTCTTT. Translation gives CASSSTGQGAQGRTEAFF.

The V gene is TRBV27, the J gene TRBJ2-2; either TRBD1 or TRBD2 may fit D (5 bases each). This CDR3 has 15 residues. Trimming removed 0 bases at V and 3 bases at J, with 8 bases between. Germline CDR1 is MNHEY and CDR2 is SMNVEV (reference sequence). The CDR3 nucleotides are TGTGCCAGCAGTTTATCCGGGGCGTACACCGGGGAGCTGTTTTTT. It is translated as CASSLSGAYTGELFF.

The J gene is TRBJ1-2, the V gene TRBV25-1, with D unclear. The CDR3 has 12 residues. V was shortened by 4 bases and J by 3 bases, with 6 bases between the two germline ends. Germline loops: CDR1 MGHDK, CDR2 SYGVNS. CDR3: CASSGLYYGYTF. DNA for the CDR3: TGTGCCAGCAGTGGTTTGTACTATGGCTACACCTTC.

This clone was picked up one time. The chain uses TRBV11-2 and TRBJ2-7, with 7 bases fitting TRBD1. This CDR3 spans 13 amino acids. Germline assignment: CDR1 SGHAT and CDR2 FQNNGV. The J segment lost 7 bases and the V segment lost 1 base, leaving 4 bases of the junction unmatched. DNA for the CDR3: TGTGCCAGCAGCTTAGGTAGGGGGCGGGAGCAGTACTTC. Translation gives CASSLGRGREQYF.

V is TRBV19 and J is TRBJ1-1, with D uncertain. Germline CDR1 is LNHDA and CDR2 is SQIVND (reference sequence). The V end was cut by 3 bases, the J end by 0 bases, with 8 bases between. The CDR3 consists of 14 residues. CDR3 protein: CASSINLVNTEAFF. The CDR3 region has the DNA TGTGCCAGTAGTATTAACCTGGTGAACACTGAAGCTTTCTTT.

This clone was picked up one time. The J gene is TRBJ1-6, the V gene TRBV28, with D perhaps matching TRBD1 (5 bases). The CDR3 runs to 16 residues. The V and J ends lost 3 bases and 3 bases respectively, with 12 bases between them. From germline, CDR1 is MDHEN and CDR2 SYDVKM. CDR3 sequence (DNA): TGTGCCAGCAGTTTCACTGGGACGGTCTATAATTCACCCCTCCACTTT. Its translation: CASSFTGTVYNSPLHF.

The V and J genes are TRBV5-1 and TRBJ2-7, with D possibly being TRBD1 (6 bases). The germline V gene has CDR1 SGHRS and CDR2 YFSETQ. The CDR3 runs 15 residues. Trimming stripped 4 bases from V and 0 bases from J, with 14 bases between. CDR3 sequence (DNA): TGCGCCAGCAGCGAACAGGGTCGAAGCTCCTACGAGCAGTACTTC. Encoded protein: CASSEQGRSSYEQYF.

The chain combines TRBV4-1 with TRBJ2-2; 8 bases map to TRBD1. Germline-derived CDR1 and CDR2 are MGHRA and YSYEKL. CDR3 length equals 17 residues. The V segment lost 4 bases and the J segment 2 bases; nucleotides outside the gene matches: 9. The CDR3 is CASSLTGQGRNTGELFF. Written as DNA, the CDR3 is TGCGCCAGCAGCCTCACCGGACAGGGCCGTAACACCGGGGAGCTGTTTTTT.